This T cell receptor beta chain derives from a study of early T cells in non-severe SARS-CoV-2 infection. Overall study: Sequencing was performed on bulk RNA from unsorted whole blood, leaving chains unpaired.

The CDR3 runs to 15 residues. The germline V and J ends were trimmed by 7 bases and 1 base, with 16 bases remaining between them. Germline CDR1 is SGHAT and CDR2 is FQNNGV. The protocol attached unique molecular identifiers to individual cDNA molecules. TCRdb redid the calling of the 5' RACE reads with MiXCR, one entry per CDR3 protein. Here the sample spans around 80,000 distinct CDR3 sequences, roughly 10% being singletons. This clonotype was observed a handful of times. Its antigen is as yet unknown. Study findings and constraints: VDJdb-based annotation leaned toward anti-spike CD8 responses and missed private and CD4 specificities.

The sequences come from whole blood, collected at baseline. The TCR was taken from an adult who was a healthcare worker with PCR-confirmed SARS-CoV-2 infection or an uninfected control (not recorded which). The chain links TRBV11-2 to TRBJ1-1; D is perhaps TRBD1 (5 bases). The CDR3 here is CASKPGGDRNTEAFF. The CDR3 DNA follows: TGTGCCAGCAAACCTGGAGGGGATCGGAACACTGAAGCTTTCTTT.